This paragraph covers one T cell receptor (beta chain) sequence. The data originate from a study of control samples from healthy donors and cancer patients. The CDR3 extends over 16 amino acids. TCRdb's table, derived via immunoSEQ multiplex PCR, lists solely in-frame clones and lacks some. This table holds approximately 190,000 clones, about 90% found once. This clonotype was obtained from a man younger than 45 in good health. The chain employs TRBV12-1 and TRBJ1-2; whether TRBD1, the table's D call, matches the DNA was not checked. TRBV12-1 is classified as a pseudogene. Sample: blood. CDR3 bases: TGTGCCAGCAGCTCCCCCAACAGGGGAGCTAACTATGGCTACACCTTC. As protein: CASSSPNRGANYGYTF.